The clone carrying this T cell receptor (beta chain) was seen a few times. The antigen is undetermined. Unique molecular identifiers tagged the TCRbeta library. TCRdb recomputed calls from the PCR reads with MiXCR, one row per CDR3 protein. The sample comprises about 980,000 distinct CDR3 sequences, around 30% of which are singletons, and under 30% rests with the top ten. The sample originates from a study of T-cell reconstitution after alpha-beta-depleted transplantation in children. Study observations and caveats: The high TCRbeta diversity at day 60 in some patients came from surviving recipient T cells and thymic progenitors. A year had passed since transplant, and T-cell counts and diversity by then came mostly from newly produced T cells. It was reported that alpha-beta T cells came from several hundred expanded graft clones (about two months after transplant).

The length of the CDR3 is 14 residues. In germline, CDR1 is SGHRS, CDR2 YFSETQ. Unmatched junction bases numbered 5, after V lost 4 bases and J lost 7 bases. Material: PBMCs, mostly from graft donor cells, obtained 360 days after TCRalphabeta/CD19-depleted stem cell transplant. The chain couples TRBV5-1 to TRBJ2-7, with TRBD2 matching 13 bases. This sequence originates from a boy less than two years old who had a stem cell transplant for SCID, so the T cells may come from the graft donor. The CDR3 loop is CASSPLGLAGEQYF. DNA of the CDR3: TGCGCCAGCAGCCCCCTGGGACTAGCGGGGGAGCAGTACTTC.